These T cell receptor beta chains were read from a single sample in a study of blood T cell repertoires in COVID-19. Measured with immunoSEQ multiplex PCR; TCRdb has only the in-frame clones, and not every one. This sample yields a few hundred thousand clones, of which approximately 88% are seen a single time; over 6% belongs to the top ten. Sequencing was performed on peripheral blood. The receptors were sampled from a woman aged 25-40 years who had recovered from COVID-19. CDR3s include the opening cysteine and the closing phenylalanine or tryptophan. Fields, in order: CDR3 protein, CDR3 DNA, V gene, clone size, J gene, D gene. A D gene is named only where the DNA matches it firmly. Not all rows give a size; the values are once, few, many and, for expanded clones, a class.

CASSLEGTGNQPQHF TGTGCCAGCAGCTTAGAAGGGACAGGGAATCAGCCCCAGCATTTT TRBV7-8 once TRBJ1-5 TRBD1
CAISEGENEKLFF TGTGCCATCAGTGAAGGAGAGAATGAAAAACTGTTTTTT TRBV10-3 once TRBJ1-4 .
CSVGRLAGGGEQFF TGCAGCGTTGGACGACTAGCGGGGGGTGGCGAGCAGTTCTTC TRBV29-1 . TRBJ2-1 TRBD2
CASSIGTGEYNEQFF TGTGCCAGTAGTATCGGGACAGGGGAGTACAATGAGCAGTTCTTC TRBV19 . TRBJ2-1 TRBD1
CASSPQGGSLGYSNQPQHF TGTGCCAGCAGCCCCCAAGGGGGCTCCCTAGGTTATAGCAATCAGCCCCAGCATTTT TRBV7-2 . TRBJ1-5 TRBD1
CASRFDPGLAETQYF TGTGCCAGCAGATTTGATCCGGGACTAGCAGAGACCCAGTACTTC TRBV7-2 . TRBJ2-5 TRBD2
CASSVQGSGYGYTF TGTGCCAGTAGTGTCCAAGGTAGCGGCTATGGCTACACCTTC TRBV19 . TRBJ1-2 .
CASSPPGDNYGYTF TGTGCCAGCAGTCCCCCAGGGGATAACTATGGCTACACCTTC TRBV28 . TRBJ1-2 .
CASSQTLAGELNNEQFF TGCGCCAGCAGCCAAACCTTAGCGGGGGAACTTAACAATGAGCAGTTCTTC TRBV4-3 . TRBJ2-1 TRBD2
CASSLYSMRVSNEKLFF TGCGCCAGCAGTTTATACTCGATGAGAGTCTCTAATGAAAAACTGTTTTTT TRBV5-1 . TRBJ1-4 .
CASSQEILPGGTYEQYF TGTGCCAGCAGCCAAGAAATTCTACCGGGGGGGACCTACGAGCAGTACTTC TRBV4-2 . TRBJ2-7 TRBD2
CASSPRTGEGFDYEQYF TGTGCCAGCAGCCCGAGGACAGGGGAGGGCTTCGACTACGAGCAGTACTTC TRBV7-9 . TRBJ2-7 TRBD1
CASSFSGTGTYTQYF TGTGCCAGCAGCTTTTCCGGGACAGGGACATATACGCAGTATTTT TRBV5-5 . TRBJ2-3 TRBD1
CASSSYFDREQETQYF TGTGCCAGCAGTTCGTATTTTGACAGGGAACAAGAGACCCAGTACTTC TRBV27 . TRBJ2-5 TRBD1
CASSPARRGADGEQFF TGTGCCAGCAGCCCGGCGCGGCGGGGGGCCGACGGGGAGCAGTTCTTC TRBV11-2 once TRBJ2-1 TRBD2
CASSPTGKKNIQYF TGTGCCAGCAGTCCCACAGGGAAGAAAAACATTCAGTACTTC TRBV28 . TRBJ2-4 .
CASSLVGGTGSPYEQYF TGTGCCAGCAGTTTAGTGGGGGGGACAGGGTCCCCCTACGAGCAGTACTTC TRBV28 . TRBJ2-7 TRBD1
CASSERGGRYEQYF TGTGCCAGCAGCGAGCGGGGGGGCCGTTACGAGCAGTACTTC TRBV5-6 . TRBJ2-7 TRBD2
CSVPRDLSNYGYTF TGCAGCGTCCCGAGGGATTTATCTAACTATGGCTACACCTTC TRBV29-1 . TRBJ1-2 .
CATSRDGDSSYEQYF TGTGCCACCAGCAGAGATGGGGACAGCTCCTACGAGCAGTACTTC TRBV15 . TRBJ2-7 TRBD1